The sequence of this T cell receptor (beta chain) was determined in a study of shared clonotypes between healthy human individuals. V trimming: 0 bases; J trimming: 0 bases; junction bases outside the gene matches: 16. This CDR3 region has 20 residues. Germline V gives CDR1 SQVTM, CDR2 ANQGSEA. Everyone who donated was a Caucasian adult who lived in Nashville, Tennessee. What was sequenced on ten immunoSEQ deep assay plates was unsorted PBMC DNA. Per the original data handling: With immunoSEQ giving junction-only sequences and no quality scores, filtering differed. Generated by immunoSEQ multiplex PCR, the TCRdb table keeps only in-frame clones and is missing some. V and J calls plus clone size are reproduced from that table; the DNA served to infer D and trimming. The sample records approximately 500,000 clones, around 79% being singletons. Many counts were recorded for this clone. What it recognizes is unknown.

General study results and limits: Sequencing depth was predicted to influence how clonotypes are shared among donors.

Source material: PBMCs. The TCR was taken from a woman in her 40s in good health. Some clones in this sample may be carry-over from other donors' samples. The chain employs TRBV29-1 and TRBJ2-3; 9 bases line up with TRBD2. The CDR3 loop is CSVEDRGETSGFLSTDTQYF. The CDR3 DNA follows: TGCAGCGTTGAAGATCGGGGCGAAACTAGCGGGTTTCTCAGCACAGATACGCAGTATTTT.